This T cell receptor (beta chain) originates from a study of cytomegalovirus exposure and HLA in healthy donors. Study summary: Unique TCRs numbering some 80 million, obtained from HLA-typed donors, made up an early data release.

As for this clone: The antigen remains undetermined.

Study conclusions and caveats: Roughly uniform depth of sequencing across donors was assumed in presence/absence analyses.

CDR1 and CDR2 (germline): SGHVS, FNYEAQ. The V and J ends lost 1 base and 3 bases, in that order; junction bases with no gene match: 10. The CDR3 length is 17 residues. This PCR relied on a set of 60 Vbeta primers and 13 Jbeta primers. Clones were sequenced by immunoSEQ multiplex PCR, and TCRdb holds only the in-frame ones, with some missing. The table includes about 170,000 clones, more than 75% detected once. This receptor was obtained from a man aged 30 to 39 in good health and CMV-seropositive. The chain employs TRBV7-6 and TRBJ1-1; 8 positions match TRBD1. Sequencing was performed on PBMCs. In DNA form, the CDR3 reads TGTGCCAGCAGCTTAGTAGCAGGGGGCGAAAGGTACACTGAAGCTTTCTTT. Its protein is CASSLVAGGERYTEAFF.